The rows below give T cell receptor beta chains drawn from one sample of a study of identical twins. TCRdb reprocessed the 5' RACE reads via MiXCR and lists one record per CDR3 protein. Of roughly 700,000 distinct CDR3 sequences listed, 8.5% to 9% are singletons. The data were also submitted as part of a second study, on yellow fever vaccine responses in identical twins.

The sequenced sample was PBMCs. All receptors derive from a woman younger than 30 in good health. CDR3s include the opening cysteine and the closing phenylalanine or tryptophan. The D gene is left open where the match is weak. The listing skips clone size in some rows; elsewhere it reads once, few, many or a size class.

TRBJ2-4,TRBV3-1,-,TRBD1,TGTGCCAGCAGCCGGACGACAGGGAACGGAAACATTCAGTACTTC,CASSRTTGNGNIQYF
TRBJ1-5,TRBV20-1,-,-,TGCAGTGCTGAACCAGGGGTGAGTCAGCCCCAGCATTTT,CSAEPGVSQPQHF
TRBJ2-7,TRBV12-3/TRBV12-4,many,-,TGTGCCAGCAGGACTGCGGGGAGCTACGAGCAGTACTTC,CASRTAGSYEQYF
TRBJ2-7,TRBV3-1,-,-,TGTGCCAGCAGCCAAGAGGCAGGTACCGAGCAGTACTTC,CASSQEAGTEQYF
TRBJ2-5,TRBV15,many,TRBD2,TGTGCCACCAGCCCCTACCCTGACGGGGGGACCCAAGAGACCCAGTACTTC,CATSPYPDGGTQETQYF
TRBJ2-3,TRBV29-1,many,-,TGCAGCGTTGCCCAGAGACGTTCTAGCACAGATACGCAGTATTTT,CSVAQRRSSTDTQYF
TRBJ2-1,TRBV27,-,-,TGTGCCAGCAAACGGGGCTCGGCGAGCTCCTACAATGAGCAGTTCTTC,CASKRGSASSYNEQFF
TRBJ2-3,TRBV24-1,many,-,TGTGCCACCAGTGACCGGACAGCCTTTAACACAGATACGCAGTATTTT,CATSDRTAFNTDTQYF
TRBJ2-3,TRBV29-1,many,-,TGCAGCGTTGAAAGAGCGGAAAACACAGATACGCAGTATTTT,CSVERAENTDTQYF
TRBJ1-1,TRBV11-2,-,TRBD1,TGTGCCAGCAGTTACGACAGGGTCACTGAAGCTTTCTTT,CASSYDRVTEAFF
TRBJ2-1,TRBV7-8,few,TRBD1,TGTGCCAGCAGGGGACAGGGGTTTATAGGTAATGAGCAGTTCTTC,CASRGQGFIGNEQFF
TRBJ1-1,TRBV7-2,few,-,TGTGCCAGCAGCTTCATCTACGGAGACACTGAAGCTTTCTTT,CASSFIYGDTEAFF
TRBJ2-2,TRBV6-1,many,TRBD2,TGTGCCAGCGGACTAGCGAACACCGGGGAGCTGTTTTTT,CASGLANTGELFF
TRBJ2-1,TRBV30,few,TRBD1,TGTGCCTGGAGACCGGGACAGTTCAATGAGCAGTTCTTC,CAWRPGQFNEQFF
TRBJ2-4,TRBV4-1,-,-,TGCGCCAGCAGCCGCCTACAGGGAGCCAAAAACATTCAGTACTTC,CASSRLQGAKNIQYF
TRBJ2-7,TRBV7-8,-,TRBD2,TGTGCCAGCAGCTTAGGTAGCGGGGTGTACGAGCAGTACTTC,CASSLGSGVYEQYF
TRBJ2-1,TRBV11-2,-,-,TGTGCCAGCTTCGCCGGGGTAGCGACCTACAATGAGCAGTTCTTC,CASFAGVATYNEQFF
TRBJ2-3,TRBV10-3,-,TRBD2,TGTGCCATCAGTGAGTCGACCGGGGGGACTCGCACAGATACGCAGTATTTT,CAISESTGGTRTDTQYF
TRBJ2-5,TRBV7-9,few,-,TGTGCCAGCAGCTTTCTACCCGGGACGGCGGTAGAGACCCAGTACTTC,CASSFLPGTAVETQYF